This entry lists 25 T cell receptor beta chains sequenced from one sample in a study of blood T cell repertoires in COVID-19. Sequenced by immunoSEQ multiplex PCR; TCRdb stores in-frame clones only, minus some. The sample carries under 40,000 clones, 75% to 90% recorded once. The sample consisted of peripheral blood. The source of these receptors is a human donor in a cohort sampled during active COVID-19.

V is TRBV20-1 and J is TRBJ2-3, with 9 positions matching TRBD2. Germline CDR1 and CDR2: DFQATT and SNEGSKA (reference sequence). V shed 3 bases, J shed 0 bases, and the junction held 4 bases outside the gene matches. The CDR3 extends over 15 amino acids. This chain's CDR3 is CSASGLAGSTDTQYF. The CDR3 DNA sequence: TGCAGTGCTAGTGGGCTAGCGGGAAGCACAGATACGCAGTATTTT.

The rearrangement uses TRBV30 and TRBJ1-1, with D possibly TRBD1 on 6 matching bases. Trimming left V 4 bases short and J 0 bases short, with 12 bases between. The CDR3 contains 14 residues. In germline, CDR1 is GTSNPN, CDR2 SVGIG (reference sequence). The DNA of the CDR3 is TGTGCCTGGATGGGGGCCCCCGTGAACACTGAAGCTTTCTTT. It translates to CAWMGAPVNTEAFF.

This chain uses TRBV7-2 with TRBJ1-3; 8 nucleotides align to TRBD1. J gave up 4 bases and V 5 bases, and 7 bases lay outside the gene matches. The V gene's germline CDR1 is SGHTA and CDR2 FQGNSA. The CDR3 runs 15 residues. The DNA of the CDR3 is TGTGCCAGCAGCCCCCAGGGGGCGCGGGGAAACACCATATATTTT. It codes for CASSPQGARGNTIYF.

This clone was seen a single time. This chain joins TRBV11-2 and TRBJ2-3, with a tentative D call TRBD2 (6 bases). V was cut by 1 base and J by 2 bases, with 13 bases left in between. CDR3 length: 16 amino acids. Looked up from germline, CDR1 is SGHAT and CDR2 is FQNNGV. The CDR3 nucleotides are TGTGCCAGCAGCTTAGTCGGCGGGAAATACACAGATACGCAGTATTTT. Encoded protein: CASSLVGGKYTDTQYF. The variable domain in full, with the rest retrieved from reference TRBV11-2 and TRBJ2-3, is EAGVAQSPRYKIIEKRQSVAFWCNPISGHATLYWYQQILGQGPKLLIQFQNNGVVDDSQLPKDRFSAERLKGVDSTLKIQPAKLEDSAVYLCASSLVGGKYTDTQYFGPGTRLTVL.

J is TRBJ1-1 and V is TRBV6-5; possibly TRBD1 for D (5 bases). Germline V gives CDR1 MNHEY, CDR2 SVGAGI. V shed 0 bases and J shed 8 bases, with 13 bases lying between them. CDR3 length equals 14 residues. In DNA form, the CDR3 reads TGTGCCAGCAGTTACTCGCCTTTCAGGGAAGAAGCTTTCTTT. It codes for CASSYSPFREEAFF.

This clone was seen more than once but under ten times. The chain has TRBV6-5 and TRBJ1-6, with D unresolved. V dropped 8 bases and J dropped 1 base, with 12 bases sitting between them. The germline gives CDR1 MNHEY, CDR2 SVGAGI. This CDR3 contains 15 residues. The CDR3 DNA sequence: TGTGCCAGCGTGGGGAGGGAATCCTATAATTCACCCCTCCACTTT. It specifies CASVGRESYNSPLHF.

The chain uses TRBV5-1 and TRBJ2-5; no clear D gene. The germline V gene has CDR1 SGHRS and CDR2 YFSETQ. Trimming shortened V by 0 bases and J by 5 bases, and 8 bases separated the two germline ends. The CDR3 runs 13 residues. CDR3 DNA: TGCGCCAGCAGCTTGGCACTCGGGGAGACCCAGTACTTC. Translation gives CASSLALGETQYF. Drawing the rest from reference TRBV5-1 and TRBJ2-5, the complete variable domain is KAGVTQTPRYLIKTRGQQVTLSCSPISGHRSVSWYQQTPGQGLQFLFEYFSETQRNKGNFPGRFSGRQFSNSRSEMNVSTLELGDSALYLCASSLALGETQYFGPGTRLLVL.

This chain joins TRBV5-1 and TRBJ2-7, with D unresolved. The length of the CDR3 is 14 residues. Germline values: CDR1 SGHRS, CDR2 YFSETQ. V was clipped by 4 bases and J by 5 bases, with 16 bases between them. This CDR3 reads CASSGARSLDEQYF. As DNA, the CDR3 is TGCGCCAGCAGCGGAGCTAGATCGCTCGACGAGCAGTACTTC.

The chain couples TRBV5-1 to TRBJ2-7; the D gene is possibly TRBD1 (6 bases). V was clipped by 2 bases and J by 7 bases, with 19 bases between them. The CDR3 has 15 residues. Germline lookup yields CDR1 SGHRS and CDR2 YFSETQ. This CDR3 is CASSLQGPVASEQYF. CDR3 sequence (DNA): TGCGCCAGCAGCTTACAGGGTCCGGTGGCGAGTGAGCAGTACTTC.

This clone has a single count. The rearrangement links TRBV2 to TRBJ2-5, with a weak D call TRBD1 (6 bases). The V and J ends lost 6 bases and 0 bases respectively, with 11 bases between them. CDR3 length: 14 amino acids. Germline loops: CDR1 SNHLY, CDR2 FYNNEI. The CDR3 is CASSGRGNQETQYF. CDR3 coding DNA: TGTGCCAGCAGCGGCAGGGGTAACCAAGAGACCCAGTACTTC.

The chain links TRBV5-1 to TRBJ2-1; 10 bases are a match to TRBD2. The CDR3 has 16 residues. The germline gives CDR1 SGHRS, CDR2 YFSETQ. The trim removed 0 bases at V and 4 bases at J, leaving 4 bases unmatched. The CDR3 here is CASSLERSGGYNEQFF. Written as DNA, the CDR3 is TGCGCCAGCAGCTTGGAACGTAGCGGGGGGTACAATGAGCAGTTCTTC.

This clone was seen a single time. The genes are TRBV7-2 and TRBJ1-3; TRBD1 might be the D (6 bases). This CDR3 has 16 amino acids. CDR1 SGHTA and CDR2 FQGNSA come from the germline V gene. The V end lost 6 bases, the J end lost 0 bases, and 15 bases lay between the germline ends. The CDR3 DNA is TGTGCCAGCAGTCTTACAGGGTCCTACTCTGGAAACACCATATATTTT. Encoded protein: CASSLTGSYSGNTIYF.

The chain is built from TRBV19 and TRBJ2-6; 7 bases map to TRBD1. Losses at the gene ends were 6 bases for V and 0 bases for J; bases not matched to a gene: 11. CDR3 length: 18 amino acids. Germline CDR1 reads LNHDA; CDR2 reads SQIVND (reference sequence). This CDR3 reads CASSLSGQIFSGANVLTF. In DNA, the CDR3 is TGTGCCAGTAGCCTTTCGGGACAGATCTTCTCTGGGGCCAACGTCCTGACTTTC.

This chain links TRBV7-2 with TRBJ2-7, with TRBD1 identical over 7 bases. The length of the CDR3 is 12 residues. Germline CDR1 reads SGHTA; CDR2 reads FQGNSA. The J segment lost 6 bases and the V segment lost 4 bases, leaving 3 bases of the junction unmatched. The CDR3 DNA sequence: TGTGCCAGCAGCTCAACAGGGGCCGAGCAGTACTTC. It translates to CASSSTGAEQYF.

The chain employs TRBV19 and TRBJ2-1; 7 nucleotides line up with TRBD2. The CDR3 is made up of 17 amino acids. Per germline, CDR1 LNHDA and CDR2 SQIVND (reference sequence). V dropped 1 base and J dropped 0; count of bases not matched to a gene: 6. Here the CDR3 reads CASSIAGGFGSYNEQFF. CDR3 coding DNA: TGTGCCAGTAGTATAGCGGGGGGTTTCGGCTCCTACAATGAGCAGTTCTTC.

This chain joins TRBV2 and TRBJ2-3, with TRBD1 as a possible D gene (6 bases). Germline V lookup: CDR1 SNHLY, CDR2 FYNNEI. The CDR3 sequence is 15 residues long. The V gene lost 6 bases and the J gene lost 2 bases, with 15 bases spanning the gap. The CDR3 loop reads CASRGQPTSTDTQYF. CDR3 in DNA: TGTGCCAGCAGAGGACAGCCAACCTCCACAGATACGCAGTATTTT.

The genes are TRBV5-5 and TRBJ2-7, with no clear D. The V end lost 0 bases, the J end lost 2 bases, and 9 bases lay between the germline ends. The V gene's germline CDR1 is SGHKS and CDR2 YYEKEE (reference sequence). The CDR3 runs to 14 residues. The CDR3 DNA reads TGTGCCAGCAGCTTGGAACAGTGGGCCTACGAGCAGTACTTC. Translated, it gives CASSLEQWAYEQYF.

The chain is built from TRBV7-6 and TRBJ2-1; 11 bases agree with TRBD2. CDR1 and CDR2 (germline): SGHVS, FNYEAQ. V trimming: 1 base; J trimming: 1 base; junction bases outside the gene matches: 6. The CDR3 sequence is 18 residues long. The chain's CDR3 is CASSLVGSGGGSYNEQFF. CDR3 in DNA: TGTGCCAGCAGCTTAGTCGGTAGCGGGGGGGGATCCTACAATGAGCAGTTCTTC.

The chain combines TRBV28 with TRBJ2-3; TRBD2 matches at 8 bases. Germline lookup yields CDR1 MDHEN and CDR2 SYDVKM. V lost 7 bases, J lost 0 bases, and 15 bases stayed unmatched. The CDR3 loop spans 18 amino acids. Here the CDR3 reads CASNTPRGGAGSTDTQYF. CDR3 nucleotides: TGTGCCAGCAACACCCCTCGGGGGGGCGCGGGGAGCACAGATACGCAGTATTTT. Variable domain in full (rest from reference TRBV28 and TRBJ2-3): DVKVTQSSRYLVKRTGEKVFLECVQDMDHENMFWYRQDPGLGLRLIYFSYDVKMKEKGDIPEGYSVSREKKERFSLILESASTNQTSMYLCASNTPRGGAGSTDTQYFGPGTRLTVL.

The chain is built from TRBV19 and TRBJ1-2, with a weak D call TRBD1 (6 bases). Germline V gene sequence: CDR1 LNHDA, CDR2 SQIVND (reference sequence). The CDR3 has 14 amino acids. The V and J ends lost 4 bases and 0 bases respectively, with 9 bases between them. The DNA of the CDR3 is TGTGCCAGTAGTACGGGACACTCTAACTATGGCTACACCTTC. Translated, it gives CASSTGHSNYGYTF.

The gene calls are TRBV6-5 and TRBJ1-2; no clear D gene. The CDR3 is 14 amino acids. Germline-derived CDR1 and CDR2 are MNHEY and SVGAGI. Trimming took off 4 bases at V and 6 bases at J, with 15 bases between the two ends. DNA for the CDR3: TGTGCCAGCAGTTTTCTCACCGGTCGGGATGGCTACACCTTC. Translated, it gives CASSFLTGRDGYTF.

CDR3 residues: CASSIDSRAGDEQYF. The CDR3 bases are TGTGCCAGTAGTATTGACTCCCGAGCGGGCGACGAGCAGTACTTC. The V call is TRBV19, the J call TRBJ2-7, with D possibly matching TRBD2 (6 bases). Trimming left V 3 bases short and J 5 bases short, with 17 bases between. CDR1 and CDR2 from the germline V gene are LNHDA and SQIVND (reference sequence). The CDR3 length is 15 residues.

The chain uses TRBV11-3 and TRBJ2-1, with TRBD2 matching over 8 bases. The trim removed 0 bases at V and 6 bases at J, leaving 4 bases unmatched. The germline gives CDR1 SGHNT, CDR2 YENEEA. The CDR3 spans 15 residues. For the CDR3, the DNA is TGTGCCAGCAGCTTAGAAGCGGGAGAGCCCAATGAGCAGTTCTTC. Its translation: CASSLEAGEPNEQFF.

The chain joins TRBV15 to TRBJ1-4; D ambiguous. Trimming left V 5 bases short and J 5 bases short, with 15 bases between. Germline lookup yields CDR1 LNHNV and CDR2 YYDKDF (reference sequence). The CDR3 runs 15 residues. As DNA, the CDR3 is TGTGCCACCAGCGCTATTACAGTTTCGAATGAAAAACTGTTTTTT. It yields the protein CATSAITVSNEKLFF.

The rearrangement joins TRBV7-7 to TRBJ2-2, with 9 bases matching TRBD1. With 5 bases clipped from V and 7 bases from J, the junction kept 8 bases outside the gene matches. This CDR3 is 15 amino acids long. Germline V gene lookup returns CDR1 SSHAT and CDR2 FNYEAQ (reference sequence). The CDR3 protein is CASSQGQGPSGELFF. The CDR3 bases are TGTGCCAGCAGCCAAGGACAGGGGCCCAGCGGGGAGCTGTTTTTT.